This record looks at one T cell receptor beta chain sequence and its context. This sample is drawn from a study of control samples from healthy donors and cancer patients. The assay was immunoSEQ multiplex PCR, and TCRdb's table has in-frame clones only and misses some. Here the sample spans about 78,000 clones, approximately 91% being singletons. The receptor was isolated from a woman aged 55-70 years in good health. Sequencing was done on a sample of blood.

For the CDR3, the DNA is TGTGCCAGCAGGGCCGGGACTAGCGGTACCGGGGAGCTGTTTTTT. Translated: CASRAGTSGTGELFF. This sequence joins TRBV7-3 and TRBJ2-2; 11 bases map to TRBD2. From germline, CDR1 is SGHTA and CDR2 FQGTGA. The CDR3 has 15 residues. The V segment lost 6 bases and the J segment 5 bases; nucleotides outside the gene matches: 5.